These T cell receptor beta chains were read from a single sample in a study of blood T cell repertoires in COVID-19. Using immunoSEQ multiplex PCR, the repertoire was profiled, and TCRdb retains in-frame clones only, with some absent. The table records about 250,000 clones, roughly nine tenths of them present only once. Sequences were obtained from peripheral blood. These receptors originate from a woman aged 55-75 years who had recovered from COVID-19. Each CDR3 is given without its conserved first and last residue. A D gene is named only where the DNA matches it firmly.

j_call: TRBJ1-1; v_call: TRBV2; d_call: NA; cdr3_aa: ASPQDREAF
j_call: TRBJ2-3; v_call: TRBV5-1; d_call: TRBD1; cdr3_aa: ASSLEGQGAQDTQY
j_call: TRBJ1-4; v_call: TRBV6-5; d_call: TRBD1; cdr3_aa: ASTAGGLEKLF
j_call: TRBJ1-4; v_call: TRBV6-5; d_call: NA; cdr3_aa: ASSYSLRGSEKLF
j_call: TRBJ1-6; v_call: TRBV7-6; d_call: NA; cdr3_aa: ASSLPPIVNGVESPLH
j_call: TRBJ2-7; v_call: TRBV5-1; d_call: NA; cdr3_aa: ASSLGQGAYEQY
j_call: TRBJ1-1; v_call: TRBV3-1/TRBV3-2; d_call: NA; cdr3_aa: ASSQFDTGYTEAF
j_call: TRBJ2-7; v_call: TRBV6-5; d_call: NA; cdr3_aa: ASVGAYEQY
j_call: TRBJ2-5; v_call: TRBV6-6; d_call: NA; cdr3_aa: ASSPLWGRPKETQY
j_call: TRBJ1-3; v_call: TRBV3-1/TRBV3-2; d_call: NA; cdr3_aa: ASSPGGVSGNTIY
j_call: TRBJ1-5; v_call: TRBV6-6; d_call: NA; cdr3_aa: ASRLRGTPQH
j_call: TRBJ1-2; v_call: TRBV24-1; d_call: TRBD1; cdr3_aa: ATSDPGQGATGGYT
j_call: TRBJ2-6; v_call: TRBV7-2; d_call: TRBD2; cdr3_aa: ASSLASGAFSGANVLT
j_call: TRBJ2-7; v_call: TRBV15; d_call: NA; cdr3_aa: ATSRVKGEVYEQY
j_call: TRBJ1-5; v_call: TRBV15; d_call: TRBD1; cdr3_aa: ATSRGQGAQPQH
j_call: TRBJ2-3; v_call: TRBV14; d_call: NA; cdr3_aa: ASSPLISGTDTQY
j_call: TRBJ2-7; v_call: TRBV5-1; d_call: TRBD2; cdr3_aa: ASSLLAGGFYEQY
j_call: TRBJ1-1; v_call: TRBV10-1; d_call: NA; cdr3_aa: ASSTGQKNTEAF
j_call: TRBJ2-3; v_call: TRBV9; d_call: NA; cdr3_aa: ASSVTRGTDTQY
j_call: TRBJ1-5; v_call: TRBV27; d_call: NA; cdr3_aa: ASPKILGPNQPQH
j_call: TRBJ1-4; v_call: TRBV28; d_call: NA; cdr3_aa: ASSLSGAGTNEKLF
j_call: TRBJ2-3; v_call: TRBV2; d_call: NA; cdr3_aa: ASSEDRGTDTQY
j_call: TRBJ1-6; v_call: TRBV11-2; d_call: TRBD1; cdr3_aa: ASSFPGQGDSPLH
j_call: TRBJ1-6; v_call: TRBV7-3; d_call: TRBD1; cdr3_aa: ASSLTGTGGNSPLH
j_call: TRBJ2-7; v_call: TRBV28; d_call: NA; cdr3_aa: ASSLQYEQY
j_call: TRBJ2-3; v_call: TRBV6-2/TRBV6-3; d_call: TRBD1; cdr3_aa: ASTPWTGITSTDTQY
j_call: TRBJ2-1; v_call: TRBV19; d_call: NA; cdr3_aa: ASSPRDYNEQF
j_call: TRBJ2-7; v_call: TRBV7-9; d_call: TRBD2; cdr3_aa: ASSSPYGTSGYEQY
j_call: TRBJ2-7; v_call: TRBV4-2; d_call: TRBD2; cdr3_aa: ATGTSGGESYEQY
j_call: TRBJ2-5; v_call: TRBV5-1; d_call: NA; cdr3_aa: ASSWLGSGVGETQY
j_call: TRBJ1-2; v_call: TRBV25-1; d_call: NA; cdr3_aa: ASSLGSYGYT
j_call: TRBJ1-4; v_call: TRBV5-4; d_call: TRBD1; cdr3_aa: ASSGTGTGLRGDNEKLF
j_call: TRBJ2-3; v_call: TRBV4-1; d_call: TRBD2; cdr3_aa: ASSQLGLDTDTQY
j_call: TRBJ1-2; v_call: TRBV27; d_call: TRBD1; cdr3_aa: ASRGRDRVYGYT
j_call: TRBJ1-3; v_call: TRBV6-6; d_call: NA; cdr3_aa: ASSYEHGTIY
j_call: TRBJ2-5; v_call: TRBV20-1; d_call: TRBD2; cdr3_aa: SASFQRGTQY
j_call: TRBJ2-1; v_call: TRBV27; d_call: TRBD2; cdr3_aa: ASSSLAGGPRNEQF
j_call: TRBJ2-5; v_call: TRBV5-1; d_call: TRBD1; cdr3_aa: ASSLGQVQAETQY
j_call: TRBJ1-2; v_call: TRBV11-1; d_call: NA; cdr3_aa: ASSQEGNNYGYT
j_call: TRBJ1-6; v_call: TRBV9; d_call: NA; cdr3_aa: ASSVEGGLGSYNSPLH
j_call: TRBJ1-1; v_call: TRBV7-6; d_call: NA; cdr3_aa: ASSSTVNTEAF
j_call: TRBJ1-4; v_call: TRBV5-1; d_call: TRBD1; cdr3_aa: ASSKGQGAGEKLF
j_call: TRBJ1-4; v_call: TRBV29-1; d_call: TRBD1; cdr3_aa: SVEEGQGAGEKLF
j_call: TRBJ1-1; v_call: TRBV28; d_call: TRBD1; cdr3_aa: ASRLSGQVSEAF
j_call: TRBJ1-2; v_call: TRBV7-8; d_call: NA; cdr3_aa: ASSVGQRGYSYGYT
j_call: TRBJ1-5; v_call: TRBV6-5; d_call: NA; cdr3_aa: ASRTSGVPNQPQH
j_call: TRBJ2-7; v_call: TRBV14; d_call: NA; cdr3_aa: ASSQGDPGSYEQY
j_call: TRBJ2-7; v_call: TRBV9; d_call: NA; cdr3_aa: ASSVAGTGYEQY
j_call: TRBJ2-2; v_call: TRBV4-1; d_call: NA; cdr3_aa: ASSQDEKRPGELF
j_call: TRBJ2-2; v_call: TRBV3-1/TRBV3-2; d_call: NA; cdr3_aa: ASSQDAQNTGELF
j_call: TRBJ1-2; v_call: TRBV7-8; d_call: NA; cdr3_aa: ASSLDAGNYGYT
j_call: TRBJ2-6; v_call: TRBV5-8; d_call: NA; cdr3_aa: ASSPVGLFVGGANVLT
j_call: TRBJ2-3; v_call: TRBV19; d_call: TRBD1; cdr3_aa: ASSWDRGSDTQY
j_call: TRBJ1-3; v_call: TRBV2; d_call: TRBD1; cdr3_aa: ASSEALRQGRGY
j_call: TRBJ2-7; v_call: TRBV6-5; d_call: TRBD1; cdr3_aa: ASSSISGQVYEQY
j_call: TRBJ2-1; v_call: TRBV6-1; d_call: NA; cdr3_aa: ASSERRGGYNEQF
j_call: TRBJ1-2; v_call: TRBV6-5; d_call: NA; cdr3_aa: ASSYLFSSNYGYT
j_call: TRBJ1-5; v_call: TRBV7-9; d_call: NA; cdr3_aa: ASSSGTLNQPQH
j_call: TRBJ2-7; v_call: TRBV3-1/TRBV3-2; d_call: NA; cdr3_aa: ASSQEAGQVGGRY
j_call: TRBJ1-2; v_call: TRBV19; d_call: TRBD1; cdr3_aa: ASSPPQTGGVYGYT